This TCR beta chain was observed in a study of T-cell memory formation after mild COVID-19. Study-wide results and caveats: Clones shrinking between day 15 and 85 showed a balanced CD4/CD8 split, and those that grew later tilted toward CD4+.

Germline-derived CDR1 and CDR2 are MGHRA and YSYEKL. V shed 0 bases and J shed 7 bases, with 12 bases lying between them. This CDR3 is 15 amino acids long. About this clonotype itself: Its cognate antigen is unknown.

Constant-segment primers served in 5'RACE that generated TCR alpha and TCR beta cDNA libraries bearing sample barcodes and UMIs. TCRdb recomputed calls from the 5' RACE reads with MiXCR, one row per CDR3 protein. Among under 700,000 distinct CDR3 sequences listed, just over 20% were seen once. This sequence was found in an adult woman who had mild COVID-19 (a few samples of this study predate the infection). Cell type and time point are not known. Sample: PBMCs or a T cell subset sorted from them (not recorded which). The chain employs TRBV4-1 and TRBJ2-2, with a tentative D call TRBD1 (6 bases). DNA for the CDR3: TGCGCCAGCAGCCAAGAGGGTCAGGGGTTCGGGGAGCTGTTTTTT. Protein sequence: CASSQEGQGFGELFF.